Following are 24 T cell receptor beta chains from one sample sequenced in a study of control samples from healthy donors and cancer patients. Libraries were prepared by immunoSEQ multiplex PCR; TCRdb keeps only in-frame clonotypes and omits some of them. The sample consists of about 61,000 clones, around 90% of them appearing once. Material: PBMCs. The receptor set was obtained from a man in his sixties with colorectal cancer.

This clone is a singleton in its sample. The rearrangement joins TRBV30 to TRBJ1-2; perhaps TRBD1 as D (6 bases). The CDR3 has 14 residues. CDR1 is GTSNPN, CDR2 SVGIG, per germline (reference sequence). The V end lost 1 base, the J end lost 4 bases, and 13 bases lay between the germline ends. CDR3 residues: CAWSATGNGYGYTF. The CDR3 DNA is TGTGCCTGGAGTGCTACAGGGAATGGCTATGGCTACACCTTC.

In DNA, the CDR3 is TGCGCCAGCAGGGCAGGGAATCAGCCCCAGCATTTT. The encoded protein is CASRAGNQPQHF. The chain links TRBV23-1 to TRBJ1-5, with a weak D call TRBD1 (5 bases). TRBV23-1 qualifies as an ORF whose function is uncertain. V was trimmed by 6 bases and J by 4 bases, leaving 7 bases between them. The CDR3 runs to 12 residues.

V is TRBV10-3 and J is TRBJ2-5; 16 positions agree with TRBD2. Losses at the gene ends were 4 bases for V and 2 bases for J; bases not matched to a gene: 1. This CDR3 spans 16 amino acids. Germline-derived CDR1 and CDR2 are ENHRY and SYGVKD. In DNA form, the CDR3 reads TGTGCCATCAGTGTGGGACTAGCGGGGGGGCAAGAGACCCAGTACTTC. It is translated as CAISVGLAGGQETQYF.

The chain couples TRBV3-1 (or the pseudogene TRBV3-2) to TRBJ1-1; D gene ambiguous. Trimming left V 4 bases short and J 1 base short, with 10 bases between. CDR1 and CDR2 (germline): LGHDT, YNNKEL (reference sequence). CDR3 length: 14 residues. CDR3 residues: CASSPLGGNTEAFF. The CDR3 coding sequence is TGTGCCAGCAGCCCCCTAGGAGGGAACACTGAAGCTTTCTTT.

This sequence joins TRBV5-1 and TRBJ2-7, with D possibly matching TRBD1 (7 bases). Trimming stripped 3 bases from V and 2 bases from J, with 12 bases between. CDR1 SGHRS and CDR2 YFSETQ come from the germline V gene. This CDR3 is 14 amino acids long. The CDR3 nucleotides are TGCGCCAGCAGCTGGGGGGACAGCCCCTACGAGCAGTACTTC. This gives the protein CASSWGDSPYEQYF.

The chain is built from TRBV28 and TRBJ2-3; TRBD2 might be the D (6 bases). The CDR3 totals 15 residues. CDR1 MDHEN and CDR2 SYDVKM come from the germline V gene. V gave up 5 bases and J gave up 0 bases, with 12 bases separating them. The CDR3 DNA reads TGTGCCAGCAGTCCCCCGGGACTTAGCACAGATACGCAGTATTTT. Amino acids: CASSPPGLSTDTQYF. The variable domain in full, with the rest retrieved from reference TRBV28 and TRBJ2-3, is DVKVTQSSRYLVKRTGEKVFLECVQDMDHENMFWYRQDPGLGLRLIYFSYDVKMKEKGDIPEGYSVSREKKERFSLILESASTNQTSMYLCASSPPGLSTDTQYFGPGTRLTVL.

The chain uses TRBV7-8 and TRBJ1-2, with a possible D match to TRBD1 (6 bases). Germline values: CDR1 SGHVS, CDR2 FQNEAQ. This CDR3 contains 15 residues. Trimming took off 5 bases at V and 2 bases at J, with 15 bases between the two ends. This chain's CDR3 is CASSTWTDLNYGYTF. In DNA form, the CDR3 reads TGTGCCAGCAGCACATGGACAGACTTAAACTATGGCTACACCTTC.

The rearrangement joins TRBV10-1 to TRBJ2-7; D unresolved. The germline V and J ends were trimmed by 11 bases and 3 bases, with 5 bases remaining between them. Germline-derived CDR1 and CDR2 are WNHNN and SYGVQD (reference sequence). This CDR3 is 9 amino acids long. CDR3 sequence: CAPLYEQYF. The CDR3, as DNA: TGCGCCCCCCTCTACGAGCAGTACTTC.

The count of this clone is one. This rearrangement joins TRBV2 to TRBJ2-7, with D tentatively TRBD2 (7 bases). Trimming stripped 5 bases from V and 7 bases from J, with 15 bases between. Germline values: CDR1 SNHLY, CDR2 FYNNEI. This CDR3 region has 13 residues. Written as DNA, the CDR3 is TGTGCCAGCAGTCGAAGGGGGGGAGGGGAGCAGTACTTC. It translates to CASSRRGGGEQYF.

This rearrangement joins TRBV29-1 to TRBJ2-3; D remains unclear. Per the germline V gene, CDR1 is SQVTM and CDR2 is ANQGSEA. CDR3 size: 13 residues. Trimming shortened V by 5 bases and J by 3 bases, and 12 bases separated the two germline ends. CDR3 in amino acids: CSVRWARTDTQYF. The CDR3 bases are TGCAGCGTTAGGTGGGCAAGGACAGATACGCAGTATTTT.

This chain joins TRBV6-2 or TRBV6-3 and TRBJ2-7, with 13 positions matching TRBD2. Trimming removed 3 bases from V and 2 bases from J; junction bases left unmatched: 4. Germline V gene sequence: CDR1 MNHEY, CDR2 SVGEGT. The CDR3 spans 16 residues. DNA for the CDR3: TGTGCCAGCAGTTATCTACTAGCGGGGGGGCCCTACGAGCAGTACTTC. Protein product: CASSYLLAGGPYEQYF.

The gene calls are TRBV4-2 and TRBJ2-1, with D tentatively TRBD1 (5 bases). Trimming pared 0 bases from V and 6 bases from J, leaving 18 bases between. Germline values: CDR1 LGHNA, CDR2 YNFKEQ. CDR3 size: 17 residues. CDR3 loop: CASSQDDTGHPRNEQFF. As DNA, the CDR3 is TGTGCCAGCAGCCAAGATGACACCGGACATCCTCGCAATGAGCAGTTCTTC.

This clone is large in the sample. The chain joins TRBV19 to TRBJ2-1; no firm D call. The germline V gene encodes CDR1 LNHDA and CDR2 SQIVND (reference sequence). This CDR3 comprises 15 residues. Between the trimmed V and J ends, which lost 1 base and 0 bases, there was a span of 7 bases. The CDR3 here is CASSIGASSYNEQFF. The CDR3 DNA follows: TGTGCCAGTAGTATAGGTGCCAGCTCCTACAATGAGCAGTTCTTC.

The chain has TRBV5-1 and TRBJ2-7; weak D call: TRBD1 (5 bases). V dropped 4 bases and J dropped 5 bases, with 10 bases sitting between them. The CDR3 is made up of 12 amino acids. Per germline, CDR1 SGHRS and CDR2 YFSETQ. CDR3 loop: CASSQDIHEQYF. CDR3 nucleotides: TGCGCCAGCAGCCAGGACATCCACGAGCAGTACTTC.

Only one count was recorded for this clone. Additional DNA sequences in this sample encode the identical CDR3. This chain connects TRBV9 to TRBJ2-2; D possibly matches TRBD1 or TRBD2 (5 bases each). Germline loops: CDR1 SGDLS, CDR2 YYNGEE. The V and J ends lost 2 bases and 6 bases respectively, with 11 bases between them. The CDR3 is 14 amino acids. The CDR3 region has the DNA TGTGCCAGCAGCGTGGGACCACCGGCCGGGGAGCTGTTTTTT. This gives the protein CASSVGPPAGELFF.

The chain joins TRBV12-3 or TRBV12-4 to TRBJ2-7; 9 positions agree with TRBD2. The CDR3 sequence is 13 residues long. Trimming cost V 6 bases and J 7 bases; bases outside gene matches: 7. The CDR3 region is CASRPSGAEEQYF. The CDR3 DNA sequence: TGTGCCAGCAGACCTAGCGGGGCGGAAGAGCAGTACTTC.

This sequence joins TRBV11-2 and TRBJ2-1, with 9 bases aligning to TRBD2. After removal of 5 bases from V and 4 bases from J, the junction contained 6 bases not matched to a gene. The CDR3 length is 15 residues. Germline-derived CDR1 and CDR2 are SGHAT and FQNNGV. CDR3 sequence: CASSRSGGSYNEQFF. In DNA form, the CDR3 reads TGTGCCAGCAGCCGTAGCGGGGGCTCATACAATGAGCAGTTCTTC. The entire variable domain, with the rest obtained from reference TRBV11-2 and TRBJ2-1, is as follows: EAGVAQSPRYKIIEKRQSVAFWCNPISGHATLYWYQQILGQGPKLLIQFQNNGVVDDSQLPKDRFSAERLKGVDSTLKIQPAKLEDSAVYLCASSRSGGSYNEQFFGPGTRLTVL.

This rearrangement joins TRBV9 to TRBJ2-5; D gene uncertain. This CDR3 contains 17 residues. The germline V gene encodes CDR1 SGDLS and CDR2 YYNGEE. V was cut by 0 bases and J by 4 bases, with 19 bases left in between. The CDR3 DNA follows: TGTGCCAGCAGCGTAGGCCGGTCCGCCCCTTCAGGAGAGACCCAGTACTTC. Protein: CASSVGRSAPSGETQYF.

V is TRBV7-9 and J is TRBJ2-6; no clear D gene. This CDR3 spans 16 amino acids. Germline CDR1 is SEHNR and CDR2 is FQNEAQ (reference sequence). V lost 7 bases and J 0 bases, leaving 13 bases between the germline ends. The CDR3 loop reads CASTPPWASGANVLTF. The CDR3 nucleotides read TGTGCCAGCACCCCCCCTTGGGCCTCTGGGGCCAACGTCCTGACTTTC.

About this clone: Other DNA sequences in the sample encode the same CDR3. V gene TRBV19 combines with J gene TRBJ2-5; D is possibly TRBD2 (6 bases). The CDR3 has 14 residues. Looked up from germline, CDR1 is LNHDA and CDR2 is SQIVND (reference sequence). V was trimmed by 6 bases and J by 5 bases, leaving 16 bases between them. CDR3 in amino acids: CASSPRGRGETQYF. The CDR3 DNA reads TGTGCCAGTAGCCCAAGGGGTCGGGGGGAGACCCAGTACTTC.

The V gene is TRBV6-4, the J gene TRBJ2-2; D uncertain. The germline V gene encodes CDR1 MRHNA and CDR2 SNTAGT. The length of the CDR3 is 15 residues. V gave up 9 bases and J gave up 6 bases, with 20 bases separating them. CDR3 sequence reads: CASKSEEIPPGELFF. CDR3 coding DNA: TGTGCCAGTAAGTCGGAAGAGATTCCCCCCGGGGAGCTGTTTTTT.

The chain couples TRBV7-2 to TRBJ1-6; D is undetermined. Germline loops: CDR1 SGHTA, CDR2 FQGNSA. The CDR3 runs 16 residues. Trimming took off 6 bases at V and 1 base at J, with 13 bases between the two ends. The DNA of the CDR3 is TGTGCCAGCAGTCGGGCCGCCAGGTCCTATAATTCACCCCTCCACTTT. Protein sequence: CASSRAARSYNSPLHF.

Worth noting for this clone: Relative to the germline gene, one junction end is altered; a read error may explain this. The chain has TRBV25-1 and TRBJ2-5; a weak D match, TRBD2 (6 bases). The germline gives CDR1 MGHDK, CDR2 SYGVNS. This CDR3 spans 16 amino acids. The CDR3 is CAGSELGGEPEETQYF. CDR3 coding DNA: TGTGCCGGCAGTGAATTGGGCGGGGAGCCCGAAGAGACCCAGTACTTC.

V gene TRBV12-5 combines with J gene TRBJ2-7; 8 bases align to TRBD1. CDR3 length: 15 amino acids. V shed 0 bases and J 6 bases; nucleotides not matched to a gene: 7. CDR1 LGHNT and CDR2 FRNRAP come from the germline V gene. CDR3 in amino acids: CASGLVLGQGSEQYF. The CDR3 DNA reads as TGTGCTAGTGGTTTGGTACTAGGACAGGGTAGCGAGCAGTACTTC.